This record concerns one T cell receptor (beta chain) sequence. This clonotype was counted between two and nine times. Its specific antigen is unknown. The record has no base qualities; no much larger clone is one base away. The data stem from a study of glioma-infiltrating T cells listed by TCRdb under 2016. Concerning the study at large: The study sequenced TCR alpha- and beta-chain repertoires from glioma tissue, from non-neoplastic brain tissue and from matched peripheral blood mononuclear cells. Three low-grade glioma patients, roughly 8 primary glioblastoma patients and three non-glioma patients contributing non-neoplastic brain tissue were included in the paired cohort. To measure divergence between tissue and blood T-cell populations, each tissue-infiltrating repertoire was compared with the peripheral blood repertoire of the same patient. What the research found in general, with its limitations: Very few CDR3 sequences were shared between tissue and blood, attributed to high CDR3 diversity and limited sampling. VJ-independent divergence between tissue and blood was lower than expected in non-neoplastic patients but higher than expected in all gliomas, particularly low-grade gliomas. The group comparisons were based on small numbers of patients: three non-neoplastic, three low-grade glioma and roughly eight glioblastoma patients.

The iRepertoire nested amplicon-rescue multiplex PCR (arm-PCR) platform was used to amplify TCR alpha and beta CDR3 regions from RNA. One-step reverse transcription and amplification used about 95-400 ng of tissue mRNA or PBMC total RNA as input. After bead purification, a secondary multiplex PCR added Illumina adapters, and libraries were gel-purified between 200 and 400 bp. Libraries carried internal 6-nucleotide barcodes used for demultiplexing. Sequencing of libraries was performed on an Illumina MiSeq with 2x220 or 2x250 nucleotide paired-end reads. Turning to the authors' computational methods: Paired reads were merged using FLASH 1.2.11 and aligned with BWA-MEM to the GRCh37 human genome, and TRA and TRB reads were then extracted. V and J assignment used an IMGT-derived reference of cassette sequences and CDR3 motifs that included pseudogenes. Three-frame translation of reads was performed, and productive CDR3s were defined as those with a C...FGXG motif and no stop codons. Unique combinations of V-J cassette pair and CDR3 amino acid sequence were defined as clonotypes. Filtering of reads was based on Hamming distance, with the threshold set by the sequence error rate of each sample in mapped regions. TCRdb reanalyzed the raw reads on its own, using fastp at Q25 for trimming and MiXCR for clone calling, and kept in-frame beta chains. Entries that share a CDR3 protein sequence are merged under the most common genes and DNA. The V and J calls were not made by the authors but by TCRdb's processing. This sample comprises 100,000 to 150,000 distinct CDR3 sequences, approximately 25% of them detected only once. The top ten clones comprise approximately 14% of the sample.

Trimming removed 4 bases from V and 2 bases from J, leaving 7 bases between the germline ends. The CDR3 starts with the cysteine, ends with the phenylalanine, and has 13 residues. Only CDR3 DNA is held: 39 bases, read in frame from base 1. CDR1 PRHDT and CDR2 FYEKMQ were looked up in the germline V gene (reference sequence). Material: glioma tissue, nonneoplastic brain tissue, or PBMCs (not recorded which). The chain is encoded by TRBV13 joined to TRBJ2-3; the D gene lacks a confident call. The source of this sequence is a human donor with low-grade glioma or glioblastoma, undergoing nonglioma brain surgery, or in good health (not recorded which). Read as DNA, the sequence is TGTGCCAGCAGCTCAGCGATCACAGATACGCAGTATTTT. Its translation reads: CASSSAITDTQYF.